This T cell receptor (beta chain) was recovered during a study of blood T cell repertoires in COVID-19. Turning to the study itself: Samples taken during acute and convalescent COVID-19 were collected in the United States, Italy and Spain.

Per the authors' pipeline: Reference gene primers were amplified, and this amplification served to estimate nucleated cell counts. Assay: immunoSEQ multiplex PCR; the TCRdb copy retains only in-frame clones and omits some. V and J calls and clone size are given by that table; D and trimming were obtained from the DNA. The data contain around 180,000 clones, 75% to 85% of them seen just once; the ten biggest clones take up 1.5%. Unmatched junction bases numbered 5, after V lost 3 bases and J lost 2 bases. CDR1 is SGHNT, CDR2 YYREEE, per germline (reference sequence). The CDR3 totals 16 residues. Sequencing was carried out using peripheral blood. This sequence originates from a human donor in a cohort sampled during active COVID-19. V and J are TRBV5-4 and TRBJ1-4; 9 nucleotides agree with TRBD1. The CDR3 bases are TGTGCCAGCAGCTCGCCCGACAGGGGGACTAATGAAAAACTGTTTTTT. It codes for CASSSPDRGTNEKLFF.